What follows is one T cell receptor beta chain and its context. Its antigen is undetermined. This entry is derived from a study of shared clonotypes between healthy human individuals. Overall study: Aged between 18 and 49, the donors were a couple of women and three men. Per-donor plates numbered three CD4 naive, three CD4 memory, two CD8 naive and one CD8 memory. Study results and caveats: Larger estimated richness was generally recorded for naive subsets relative to memory subsets. Generation of non-shared clonotypes was less probable than generation of clonotypes shared by all four donors.

V lost 2 bases and J lost 1, with 17 bases in between. The CDR3 is made up of 18 amino acids. CDR1 is LNHNV, CDR2 YYDKDF, per germline (reference sequence). TCRdb keeps only in-frame clones here, not all; method: immunoSEQ multiplex PCR. The sample has 2 million to 3 million clones; roughly 93% are singletons. The receptor comes from a man aged 18 to 30 in good health. Some clones in this sample may be carry-over from other donors' samples. The rearrangement uses TRBV15 and TRBJ2-2; TRBD1 or TRBD2 may be the D gene (5 bases each). Sequences were obtained from naive CD4+ T cells from PBMCs. Described subset: CD45RA+ positively selected. The CDR3, as DNA: TGTGCCACCAGCAGAAACCGTCCGGGACGGATGAACACCGGGGAGCTGTTTTTT. Translation gives CATSRNRPGRMNTGELFF.